This TCR beta chain was retrieved from a study of T cell responses to AZD1222 COVID-19 vaccine (dated by TCRdb to about 2021). Study-wide context: AZD1222 recipients with second doses at about 4 weeks or about 12 weeks were pooled, because spike-specific TCR depth and breadth did not differ between schedules. Trial participants were enrolled into age subgroups of 18-55, 56-69 and 70-plus years, which contained about 160, 30 and 59 TCR-sequenced participants, respectively. A total of under 250 trial participants underwent TCR sequencing, of whom about 210 had received two doses of AZD1222 and 26 had received two doses of the MenACWY control vaccine. The paper's findings and limits, for the study overall: The whole spike protein was spanned by vaccine-associated CD4 TCRs, and dominant responses were seen in regions 160-218 and 743-854. Reportedly, almost half of the unique spike-specific TCRs recognized epitopes lying outside the regions that are mutated in the B.1.351 and B.1.1.7 variants. Because no samples from the day 14 peak response were available, repertoires could be characterized only after the peak T cell response. Most participants were white British and females outnumbered males, and the authors suggested that clonal diversity may have been underestimated. The 56-69-year group was small, and its depth increase did not reach significance, likely because of low power. Conclusions about previously exposed vaccinees are limited because only five to seven AZD1222 recipients were SARS-CoV-2 seropositive at baseline. After two AZD1222 doses, both the breadth and the depth of spike-specific TCRs were significantly higher than at day 0 and than in MenACWY recipients.

From the germline V gene, CDR1 is MNHEY and CDR2 is SVGAGI. From its cysteine to its phenylalanine, the CDR3 spans 13 amino acids. Only the CDR3 DNA is retained, 39 bases long and in frame from the first base. Trimming costs V 4 bases and J 6 bases, and their ends lie 12 bases apart. This clone was recorded only once. What this receptor recognizes is not known. Base-call qualities are not available, and no considerably larger clone is one nucleotide away. Sample time point, as interpreted from the label and publication: baseline before first vaccination. The vaccinee samples were drawn from two UK trials, COV001 and COV002, one of which was a single-blind randomized controlled phase 2/3 trial testing AZD1222 (ChAdOx1 nCoV-19) in healthy adults. For TCRbeta chain sequencing, PBMC samples were collected from trial participants at day 0 and at day 28 after the second dose. The CDR3 regions of human TCRbeta chains were analyzed by immunosequencing. Turning to the authors' computational methods: Repertoire TCRs were checked for matches against a reference library of SARS-CoV-2-specific TCRs that had been generated using the MIRA antigen-specificity platform. Breadth meant the fraction of unique TCRs that were SARS-CoV-2-associated, whereas depth meant the fraction of total T cells that were SARS-CoV-2-associated. Using the MIRA data, every spike-specific TCR was mapped to the spike region that the TCR reacted to and assigned to either a CD4 or a CD8 class. Log10-transformed breadth and depth values were compared by one-way ANOVA with Sidak's multiple comparisons tests. TCRdb took this table from immuneACCESS and kept in-frame rearrangements with V and J called. Such tables lack part of the clones; where checked against another copy, unresolved V genes explain under half of the gap, and the rest is unexplained. V and J calls and clone size are those listed in that table; D and trimming were worked out from the DNA. The sample has roughly 66,000 clones on record, 84% of them singletons. The ten largest account for around 7.5% of the sample.

The sequencing used peripheral blood, collected on day 0 of AZD1222 vaccination. This receptor was taken from an adult in good health. The V and J genes are TRBV6-5 and TRBJ1-1; the D gene cannot be resolved reliably. The CDR3 region reads CASSSPLRAEAFF. In nucleotides, the sequence is TGTGCCAGCAGTTCCCCGTTGAGAGCTGAAGCTTTCTTT.